The TCR beta chain under discussion was sequenced for a study of control samples from healthy donors and cancer patients. Assay: immunoSEQ multiplex PCR; the TCRdb copy retains only in-frame clones and omits some. The data hold 25,000 to 30,000 clones, with 87% observed a single time. CDR3 length: 15 residues. Germline CDR1 and CDR2: MGHDK and SYGVNS. The junction had 9 bases not matched to a gene; V was cut back by 4 bases and J by 4 bases. The chain couples TRBV25-1 to TRBJ2-5; 7 bases align to TRBD1. The origin of this receptor is a female donor with melanoma. Specimen: formalin-fixed, paraffin-embedded tissue. Here the CDR3 reads CASSVVGDSLETQYF. The DNA of the CDR3 is TGTGCCAGCAGTGTAGTAGGGGACAGTTTAGAGACCCAGTACTTC.